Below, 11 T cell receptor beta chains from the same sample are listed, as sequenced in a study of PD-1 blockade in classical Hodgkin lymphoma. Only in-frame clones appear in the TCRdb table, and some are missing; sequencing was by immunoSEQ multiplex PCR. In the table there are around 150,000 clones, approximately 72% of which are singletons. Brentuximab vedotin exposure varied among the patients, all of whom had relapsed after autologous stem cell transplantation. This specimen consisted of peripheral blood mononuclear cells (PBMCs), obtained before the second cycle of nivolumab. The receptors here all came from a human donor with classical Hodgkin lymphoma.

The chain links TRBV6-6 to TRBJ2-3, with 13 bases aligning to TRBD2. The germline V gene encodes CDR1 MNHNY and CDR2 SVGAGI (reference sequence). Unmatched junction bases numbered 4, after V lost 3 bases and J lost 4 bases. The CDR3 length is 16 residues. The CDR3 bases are TGTGCCAGCAGTTATACTAGCGGGGGGGCCCCAGATACGCAGTATTTT. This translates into CASSYTSGGAPDTQYF.

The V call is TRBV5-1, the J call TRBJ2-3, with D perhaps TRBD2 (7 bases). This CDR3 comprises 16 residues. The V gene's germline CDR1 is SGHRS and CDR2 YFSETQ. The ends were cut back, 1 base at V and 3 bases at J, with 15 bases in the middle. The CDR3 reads CASSLRRGGRTDTQYF. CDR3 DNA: TGCGCCAGCAGCTTGAGGAGGGGGGGCCGTACAGATACGCAGTATTTT.

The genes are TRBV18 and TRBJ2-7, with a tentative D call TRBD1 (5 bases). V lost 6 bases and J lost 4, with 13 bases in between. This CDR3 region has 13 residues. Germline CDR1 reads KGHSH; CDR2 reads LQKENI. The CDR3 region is CASSPGMRYEQYF. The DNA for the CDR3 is TGTGCCAGCTCGCCAGGGATGAGGTACGAGCAGTACTTC.

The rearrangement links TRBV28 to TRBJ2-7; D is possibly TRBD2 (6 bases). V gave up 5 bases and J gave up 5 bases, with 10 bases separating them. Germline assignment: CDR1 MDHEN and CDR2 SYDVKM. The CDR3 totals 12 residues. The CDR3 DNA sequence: TGTGCCAGCAGTGAGACTAGAAACGAGCAGTACTTC. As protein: CASSETRNEQYF.

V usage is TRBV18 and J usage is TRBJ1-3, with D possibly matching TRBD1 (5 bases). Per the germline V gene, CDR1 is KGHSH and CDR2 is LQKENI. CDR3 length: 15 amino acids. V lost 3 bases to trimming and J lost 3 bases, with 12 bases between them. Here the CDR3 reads CASSPAGVNGNTIYF. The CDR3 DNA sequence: TGTGCCAGCTCACCTGCGGGGGTTAATGGAAACACCATATATTTT.

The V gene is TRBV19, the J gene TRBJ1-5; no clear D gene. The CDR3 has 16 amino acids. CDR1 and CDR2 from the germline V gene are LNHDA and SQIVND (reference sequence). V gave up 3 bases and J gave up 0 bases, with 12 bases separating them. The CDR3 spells CASSILARYSNQPQHF. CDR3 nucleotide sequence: TGTGCCAGTAGTATCTTAGCACGTTATAGCAATCAGCCCCAGCATTTT.

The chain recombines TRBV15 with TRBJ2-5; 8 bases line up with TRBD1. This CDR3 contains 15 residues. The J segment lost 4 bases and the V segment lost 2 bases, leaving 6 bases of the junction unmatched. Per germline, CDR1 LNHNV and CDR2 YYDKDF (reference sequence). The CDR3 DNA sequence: TGTGCCACCAGCAGACCTGGACAGGGCGGAGAGACCCAGTACTTC. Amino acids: CATSRPGQGGETQYF.

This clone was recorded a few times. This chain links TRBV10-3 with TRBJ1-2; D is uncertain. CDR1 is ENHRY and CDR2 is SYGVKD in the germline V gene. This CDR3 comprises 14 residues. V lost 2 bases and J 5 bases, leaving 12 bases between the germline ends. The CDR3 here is CAISEGEGPYGYTF. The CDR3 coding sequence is TGTGCCATCAGTGAGGGTGAAGGTCCTTATGGCTACACCTTC.

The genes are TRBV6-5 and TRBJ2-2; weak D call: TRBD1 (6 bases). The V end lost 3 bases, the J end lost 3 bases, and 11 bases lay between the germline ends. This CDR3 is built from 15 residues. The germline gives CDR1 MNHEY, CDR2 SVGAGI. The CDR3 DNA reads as TGTGCCAGCAGTTATGGCAGGGGATACACCGGGGAGCTGTTTTTT. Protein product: CASSYGRGYTGELFF.

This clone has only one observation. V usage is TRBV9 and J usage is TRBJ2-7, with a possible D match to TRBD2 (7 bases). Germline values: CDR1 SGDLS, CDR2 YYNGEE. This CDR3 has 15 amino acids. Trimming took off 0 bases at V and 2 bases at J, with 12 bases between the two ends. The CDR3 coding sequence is TGTGCCAGCAGCGTAGTCGGGGGGCCAACCTACGAGCAGTACTTC. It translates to CASSVVGGPTYEQYF.

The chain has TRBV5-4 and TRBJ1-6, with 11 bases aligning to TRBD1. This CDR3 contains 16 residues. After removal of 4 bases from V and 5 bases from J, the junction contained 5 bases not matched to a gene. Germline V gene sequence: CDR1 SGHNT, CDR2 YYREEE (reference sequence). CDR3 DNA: TGTGCCAGCAGCAGAGGGACAGGGGGTAATAATTCACCCCTCCACTTT. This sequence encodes CASSRGTGGNNSPLHF.